This T cell receptor (beta chain) was found in a study of Graves' ophthalmopathy and Graves' hyperthyroidism. The V end lost 2 bases, the J end lost 11 bases, and 15 bases lay between the germline ends. CDR1 is MNHEY and CDR2 is SVGAGI in the germline V gene. This CDR3 is built from 13 residues. Study-wide results and caveats: Clonotypes were expanded in thyroid at above 0.001 frequency, and most also appeared in blood. Using a 13-signature model, the authors split ophthalmopathy from stable hyperthyroidism, with 85% to 90% sensitivity and around 84% specificity.

Using RNA transcripts, the TCR beta CDR3 regions were amplified. The workflow started with a first-round RT-PCR run with HTBI primers and then moved on to a second-round multiplex PCR. MiXCR, applied by TCRdb to the multiplex PCR reads, yields one record per CDR3 protein. The sample has approximately 460,000 distinct CDR3 sequences, under 15% seen once. Active ophthalmopathy (CAS at least 3, NOSPECS at least 4), lasting under 3 months. Diagnosis used clinical symptoms, serum thyroxine, TRAb, thyroid ultrasound and orbital computed tomography. As regards this clonotype: Antigen specificity is unknown.

The V call is TRBV6-5, the J call TRBJ1-2; no definite D call. The TCR sequence derives from a woman aged 25-40 years with Graves' ophthalmopathy. Material for sequencing was blood. CDR3: CASSYVTRGGYTF. For the CDR3, the DNA is TGTGCCAGCAGTTACGTGACACGCGGCGGTTACACCTTC.